What follows are 8 T cell receptor beta chains derived from one specimen sequenced in a study of shared clonotypes between healthy human individuals. The assay was immunoSEQ multiplex PCR, and TCRdb's table has in-frame clones only and misses some. The repertoire holds roughly 1,600,000 clones, with 98% to 99% as singletons. The sample comprised naive CD4+ T cells sorted from blood. Subset described: CD45RA+ positively selected. These receptors were obtained from a man aged 30 to 39 in good health.

On this clone itself: Germline and junction disagree at one end, which may indicate a read error. This chain joins TRBV7-9 and TRBJ2-7; D uncertain. The germline gives CDR1 SEHNR, CDR2 FQNEAQ (reference sequence). CDR3 length equals 8 residues. The CDR3 nucleotides read TGTGCCAGCAGCATGGTAGACTTC. It codes for CASSMVDF. The full variable domain, in which reference TRBV7-9 and TRBJ2-7 provide the parts outside the CDR3, is DTGVSQNPRHKITKRGQNVTFRCDPISEHNRLYWYRQTLGQGPEFLTYFQNEAQLEKSRLLSDRFSAERPKGSFSTLEIQRTEQGDSAMYLCASSMVDFGPGTRLTVT.

The rearrangement joins TRBV5-1 to TRBJ2-5; the D gene is possibly TRBD1 (7 bases). The CDR3 runs to 18 residues. The germline V and J ends were trimmed by 0 bases and 1 base, with 19 bases remaining between them. Looked up from germline, CDR1 is SGHRS and CDR2 is YFSETQ. The CDR3 sequence: CASSLGPQDRRVQETQYF. As DNA, the CDR3 is TGCGCCAGCAGCTTGGGACCTCAGGACAGGAGGGTCCAAGAGACCCAGTACTTC. The full variable domain, completed using reference TRBV5-1 and TRBJ2-5, is KAGVTQTPRYLIKTRGQQVTLSCSPISGHRSVSWYQQTPGQGLQFLFEYFSETQRNKGNFPGRFSGRQFSNSRSEMNVSTLELGDSALYLCASSLGPQDRRVQETQYFGPGTRLLVL.

J is TRBJ2-7 and V is TRBV7-9; 8 positions match TRBD2. The V and J ends lost 1 base and 6 bases, in that order; junction bases with no gene match: 5. Germline CDR1 and CDR2: SEHNR and FQNEAQ (reference sequence). This CDR3 is built from 14 residues. The CDR3, as DNA: TGTGCCAGCAGCTTAGGGCGGGAGGAGAGCGAGCAGTACTTC. Translation gives CASSLGREESEQYF.

The genes are TRBV7-8 and TRBJ2-7, with 9 bases lining up with TRBD2. Germline loops: CDR1 SGHVS, CDR2 FQNEAQ. After removal of 4 bases from V and 6 bases from J, the junction contained 7 bases not matched to a gene. CDR3 length: 14 amino acids. CDR3 nucleotides: TGTGCCAGCAGCTCGGGACTAGCCGGAGGCGAGCAGTACTTC. It codes for CASSSGLAGGEQYF. The variable domain in full, completed from reference TRBV7-8 and TRBJ2-7, reads GAGVSQSPRYKVAKRGQDVALRCDPISGHVSLFWYQQALGQGPEFLTYFQNEAQLDKSGLPSDRFFAERPEGSVSTLKIQRTQQEDSAVYLCASSSGLAGGEQYFGPGTRLTVT.

The chain has TRBV10-2 and TRBJ2-7; D is possibly TRBD1 (5 bases). This CDR3 contains 12 residues. Trimming left V 6 bases short and J 4 bases short, with 10 bases between. Germline CDR1 is WSHSY and CDR2 is SAAADI. The CDR3 DNA reads as TGCGCCAGCAGCTTCCAGGGATACGAGCAGTACTTC. This gives the protein CASSFQGYEQYF.

This chain joins TRBV5-8 and TRBJ1-3; D is ambiguous. V was shortened by 2 bases and J by 4 bases, with 19 bases between the two germline ends. The germline CDR1 and CDR2 sequences are SGHTS and YDEGEE. CDR3 length: 17 residues. CDR3 bases: TGTGCCAGCAGCTTATTCGTCCTCGAGTTTGCGGGAAACACCATATATTTT. Its translation is CASSLFVLEFAGNTIYF.

V is TRBV5-3 and J is TRBJ1-5; D is ambiguous. Being an ORF, TRBV5-3 has a function that is uncertain. The CDR3 is made up of 16 amino acids. V was trimmed by 4 bases and J by 2 bases, leaving 16 bases between them. The CDR3 sequence: CARSHLKREGNQPQHF. CDR3 nucleotides: TGTGCCAGAAGCCACCTTAAGAGGGAGGGCAATCAGCCCCAGCATTTT.

The J gene is TRBJ1-1, the V gene TRBV28; 7 bases are a match to TRBD1. With 6 bases clipped from V and 0 bases from J, the junction kept 13 bases outside the gene matches. The germline V gene encodes CDR1 MDHEN and CDR2 SYDVKM. This CDR3 is built from 17 residues. This chain's CDR3 is CASSEGHRGSVNTEAFF. Written as DNA, the CDR3 is TGTGCCAGCAGCGAAGGTCACAGGGGATCGGTGAACACTGAAGCTTTCTTT.